A single sample is the source of the 6 T cell receptor beta chains below, sequenced in a study of blood T cell repertoires in COVID-19. Assay used: immunoSEQ multiplex PCR; TCRdb lists only in-frame clones, some missing. Of a few hundred thousand clones in the sample, around 82% were seen once. What was sequenced was peripheral blood. The source of these receptors is a woman between 18 and 29 years old with acute or convalescent COVID-19.

The chain combines TRBV28 with TRBJ2-2; 11 bases fit TRBD2. Trimming took 6 bases from V and 4 from J; bases not matched to a gene: 10. Germline assignment: CDR1 MDHEN and CDR2 SYDVKM. The CDR3 has 17 residues. CDR3 in amino acids: CASSYDTSGSSTGELFF. The CDR3 DNA reads as TGTGCCAGCAGCTATGATACTAGCGGGAGTAGCACCGGGGAGCTGTTTTTT.

This chain joins TRBV19 and TRBJ2-1, with D tentatively TRBD2 (5 bases). The CDR3 spans 16 residues. The germline V gene has CDR1 LNHDA and CDR2 SQIVND (reference sequence). The V end lost 7 bases, the J end lost 5 bases, and 21 bases lay between the germline ends. DNA for the CDR3: TGTGCCAGTACCCCGGGGTCCTCCCCTGGACACAATGAGCAGTTCTTC. This codes for CASTPGSSPGHNEQFF.

The chain links TRBV14 to TRBJ2-5; TRBD2 matches at 7 bases. CDR3 length equals 16 residues. Germline-derived CDR1 and CDR2 are SGHDN and FVKESK. V shed 5 bases, J shed 5 bases, and the junction held 14 bases outside the gene matches. The CDR3 region is CASSALGGGPRETQYF. The CDR3 DNA reads as TGTGCCAGCAGCGCCCTTGGGGGAGGGCCGCGGGAGACCCAGTACTTC.

This clone was seen a few times. Other DNA sequences in this specimen translate into the identical CDR3. The chain recombines TRBV10-3 with TRBJ2-1, with 12 bases that match TRBD2. There are 15 residues in the CDR3. The junction had 8 bases not matched to a gene; V was cut back by 4 bases and J by 10 bases. CDR1 and CDR2 from the germline V gene are ENHRY and SYGVKD. The CDR3 DNA is TGTGCCATCAGTGCCTCTAGCGGGAGGGCCGGAGAGCAGTTCTTC. Protein sequence: CAISASSGRAGEQFF.

This chain uses TRBV11-2 with TRBJ2-3; the match to TRBD1 covers 10 bases. CDR3 length: 15 residues. CDR1 SGHAT and CDR2 FQNNGV come from the germline V gene. V shed 5 bases and J 3 bases; nucleotides not matched to a gene: 5. This chain's CDR3 is CASSEGQGLTDTQYF. CDR3 in DNA: TGTGCCAGCAGCGAGGGACAGGGGTTGACAGATACGCAGTATTTT.

The chain links TRBV16 to TRBJ1-2, with 9 bases that match TRBD1. The CDR3 is 14 amino acids. V was pared by 3 bases and J by 8 bases, with 7 bases of the junction left unmatched. The germline CDR1 and CDR2 sequences are KGHSY and FQNENV. CDR3 residues: CASSHQGQGGGYTF. The CDR3 DNA reads as TGTGCCAGCAGCCACCAGGGACAGGGAGGCGGCTACACCTTC.